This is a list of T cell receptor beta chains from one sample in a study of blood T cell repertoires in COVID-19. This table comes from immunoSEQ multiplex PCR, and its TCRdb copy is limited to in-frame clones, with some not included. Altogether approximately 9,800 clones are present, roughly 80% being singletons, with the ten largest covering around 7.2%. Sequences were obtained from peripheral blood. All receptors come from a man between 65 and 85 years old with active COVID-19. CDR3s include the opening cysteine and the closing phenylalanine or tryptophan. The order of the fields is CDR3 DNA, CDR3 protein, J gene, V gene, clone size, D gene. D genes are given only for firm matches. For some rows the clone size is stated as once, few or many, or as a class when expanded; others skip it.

CDR3nt: TGTGCCAGCAGGGGGCAGGGCGGAGCCCACGGACAGCCCCAGCATTTT
CDR3aa: CASRGQGGAHGQPQHF
j_gene: TRBJ1-5
v_gene: TRBV27
abundance: .
d_gene: .

CDR3nt: TGTGCCAGCAGCGAGCGACTAGCGGGAGGGGTTGAGCAGTTCTTC
CDR3aa: CASSERLAGGVEQFF
j_gene: TRBJ2-1
v_gene: TRBV9
abundance: .
d_gene: TRBD2

CDR3nt: TGTGCCACTTCGACAGGAGATACGCAGTATTTT
CDR3aa: CATSTGDTQYF
j_gene: TRBJ2-3
v_gene: TRBV10-3
abundance: .
d_gene: .

CDR3nt: TGCGCCAGCAGCGGGAGGACAGGCAGCACAGATACGCAGTATTTT
CDR3aa: CASSGRTGSTDTQYF
j_gene: TRBJ2-3
v_gene: TRBV5-1
abundance: .
d_gene: .

CDR3nt: TGCGCCAGCAGCTCCCGGGACAGGGTTCACGAGCAGTACTTC
CDR3aa: CASSSRDRVHEQYF
j_gene: TRBJ2-7
v_gene: TRBV5-1
abundance: .
d_gene: TRBD1

CDR3nt: TGTGCCAGCTCACCACCGGGGCGGCCTAGCACAGATACGCAGTATTTT
CDR3aa: CASSPPGRPSTDTQYF
j_gene: TRBJ2-3
v_gene: TRBV18
abundance: .
d_gene: .

CDR3nt: TGCGCCAGCAGCATGGGACTAGCGGGAGTCGAATACGAGCAGTACTTC
CDR3aa: CASSMGLAGVEYEQYF
j_gene: TRBJ2-7
v_gene: TRBV5-1
abundance: .
d_gene: TRBD2

CDR3nt: TGTGCCAGCAGTAGAGGGACAGGCACATCCGCTTTCTTT
CDR3aa: CASSRGTGTSAFF
j_gene: TRBJ1-1
v_gene: TRBV2
abundance: .
d_gene: TRBD1

CDR3nt: TGTGCCAGCAGTTCGGCTAGCGGGCCCGAGCAGTACTTC
CDR3aa: CASSSASGPEQYF
j_gene: TRBJ2-7
v_gene: TRBV27
abundance: once
d_gene: TRBD2

CDR3nt: TGCGCCAGCAGCTCCCCGGGGGATACGCAGTATTTT
CDR3aa: CASSSPGDTQYF
j_gene: TRBJ2-3
v_gene: TRBV4-1
abundance: .
d_gene: .

CDR3nt: TGTGCCAGCAGCTCGGGACAGCCGAGGGATGAAAAACTGTTTTTT
CDR3aa: CASSSGQPRDEKLFF
j_gene: TRBJ1-4
v_gene: TRBV7-9
abundance: .
d_gene: TRBD1

CDR3nt: TGTGCCAGTAGTCGGACAGGGATCGGTCAGCCCCAGCATTTT
CDR3aa: CASSRTGIGQPQHF
j_gene: TRBJ1-5
v_gene: TRBV19
abundance: .
d_gene: TRBD1

CDR3nt: TGTGCCAGCAGTTTTAGCGGGGCGTACAATGAGCAGTTCTTC
CDR3aa: CASSFSGAYNEQFF
j_gene: TRBJ2-1
v_gene: TRBV6-2/TRBV6-3
abundance: few
d_gene: TRBD2

CDR3nt: TGTGCCAGCAGTTTTCCCCCATACAGGAAAAACACCGGGGAGCTGTTTTTT
CDR3aa: CASSFPPYRKNTGELFF
j_gene: TRBJ2-2
v_gene: TRBV28
abundance: .
d_gene: .

CDR3nt: TGTGCCAGCAGTGTAGGTGCGGGTAGTATCGAAAAACTGTTTTTT
CDR3aa: CASSVGAGSIEKLFF
j_gene: TRBJ1-4
v_gene: TRBV2
abundance: .
d_gene: .

CDR3nt: TGTGCCAGCAGCTTGACGCGGGACAGGGGGTTCTCCTATAATTCACCCCTCCACTTT
CDR3aa: CASSLTRDRGFSYNSPLHF
j_gene: TRBJ1-6
v_gene: TRBV5-4
abundance: .
d_gene: TRBD1

CDR3nt: TGCAGCGGCAGGGGTGTAACTGAAGCTTTCTTT
CDR3aa: CSGRGVTEAFF
j_gene: TRBJ1-1
v_gene: TRBV29-1
abundance: .
d_gene: .

CDR3nt: TGTGCCAGCAGTTACGCCAGGGAGGGCAACTCCTACGAGCAGTACTTC
CDR3aa: CASSYAREGNSYEQYF
j_gene: TRBJ2-7
v_gene: TRBV6-2/TRBV6-3
abundance: .
d_gene: TRBD2

CDR3nt: TGTGCCAGCAGCTTAGGGACAGGGATGGGTCAGCCCCAGCATTTT
CDR3aa: CASSLGTGMGQPQHF
j_gene: TRBJ1-5
v_gene: TRBV7-8
abundance: once
d_gene: TRBD1

CDR3nt: TGTGCTAGTGGTTTCGGAGGGGCCTCCGGACTAGCGGGAGTGAATGAGCAGTTCTTC
CDR3aa: CASGFGGASGLAGVNEQFF
j_gene: TRBJ2-1
v_gene: TRBV12-5
abundance: .
d_gene: TRBD2

CDR3nt: TGTGCCAGCAGCCCCTTGGGCAGCCCATATAGCAATCAGCCCCAGCATTTT
CDR3aa: CASSPLGSPYSNQPQHF
j_gene: TRBJ1-5
v_gene: TRBV7-6
abundance: .
d_gene: .

CDR3nt: TGTGCCAGCAGTTACACCCGACTAGTCTACGAGCAGTACTTC
CDR3aa: CASSYTRLVYEQYF
j_gene: TRBJ2-7
v_gene: TRBV6-2/TRBV6-3
abundance: .
d_gene: .

CDR3nt: TGTGCTAGCAGCTTAGGAGGACTAGCGGGAGTAGGGGAGACCCAGTACTTC
CDR3aa: CASSLGGLAGVGETQYF
j_gene: TRBJ2-5
v_gene: TRBV7-7
abundance: .
d_gene: TRBD2

CDR3nt: TGTGCCAGCAGCTCTAGTCCCTACAATGAGCAGTTCTTC
CDR3aa: CASSSSPYNEQFF
j_gene: TRBJ2-1
v_gene: TRBV5-6
abundance: .
d_gene: .

CDR3nt: TGTGCCAGCAGTGGAGGTAGCGCGTCCTACGAGCAGTACTTC
CDR3aa: CASSGGSASYEQYF
j_gene: TRBJ2-7
v_gene: TRBV28
abundance: .
d_gene: .

CDR3nt: TGTGCCAGTAGTACCCCACAGGGCTTCTACGAGCAGTACTTC
CDR3aa: CASSTPQGFYEQYF
j_gene: TRBJ2-7
v_gene: TRBV19
abundance: .
d_gene: .

CDR3nt: TGCGCCAGCAGCTTGCTCTCGAAGGGGACCGGGGAGCTGTTTTTT
CDR3aa: CASSLLSKGTGELFF
j_gene: TRBJ2-2
v_gene: TRBV5-1
abundance: .
d_gene: .

CDR3nt: TGTGCCAGCAGCGACCCGGGACTGATGGGGGCAGATACGCAGTATTTT
CDR3aa: CASSDPGLMGADTQYF
j_gene: TRBJ2-3
v_gene: TRBV9
abundance: .
d_gene: .

CDR3nt: TGCGCCAGCAGCTTCAGGGGCCAAGAGACCCAGTACTTC
CDR3aa: CASSFRGQETQYF
j_gene: TRBJ2-5
v_gene: TRBV5-1
abundance: .
d_gene: .

CDR3nt: TGTGCCAGCAGCCGCACAGTGAACACTGAAGCTTTCTTT
CDR3aa: CASSRTVNTEAFF
j_gene: TRBJ1-1
v_gene: TRBV28
abundance: .
d_gene: .

CDR3nt: TGTGCCAGCAGCTTGGTGGGCCTTAGCACAGATACGCAGTATTTT
CDR3aa: CASSLVGLSTDTQYF
j_gene: TRBJ2-3
v_gene: TRBV5-6
abundance: .
d_gene: .

CDR3nt: TGTGCCAGCAGTGTGGAAACTAGCGGGAGGCTATTGGGAGATACGCAGTATTTT
CDR3aa: CASSVETSGRLLGDTQYF
j_gene: TRBJ2-3
v_gene: TRBV2
abundance: medium-sized
d_gene: TRBD2

CDR3nt: TGTGCTAGTGCTCTCGACAGATATGGCTACACCTTC
CDR3aa: CASALDRYGYTF
j_gene: TRBJ1-2
v_gene: TRBV12-5
abundance: .
d_gene: .

CDR3nt: TGTGCAAGTCGCTTGACTAGCGGGAGCTCCTACGAGCAGTACTTC
CDR3aa: CASRLTSGSSYEQYF
j_gene: TRBJ2-7
v_gene: TRBV12-2
abundance: .
d_gene: .

CDR3nt: TGCGCCAGCATCACCCCGGACAGGGCTTTGAGTCAGCCCCAGCATTTT
CDR3aa: CASITPDRALSQPQHF
j_gene: TRBJ1-5
v_gene: TRBV10-1
abundance: few
d_gene: TRBD1

CDR3nt: TGTGCCAGTGGAGGGTTCTCCTACAATGAGCAGTTCTTC
CDR3aa: CASGGFSYNEQFF
j_gene: TRBJ2-1
v_gene: TRBV19
abundance: .
d_gene: .

CDR3nt: TGTGCCAGCAGCTTGAAGGGACTAGCGGGAGACAATGAGCAGTTCTTC
CDR3aa: CASSLKGLAGDNEQFF
j_gene: TRBJ2-1
v_gene: TRBV5-4
abundance: medium-sized
d_gene: TRBD2